Shown below are 9 T cell receptor beta chains from a single sample sequenced in a study of blood T cell repertoires in COVID-19. The assay was immunoSEQ multiplex PCR, and TCRdb's table has in-frame clones only and misses some. The sample lists more than 200,000 clones; about 85% were seen once. The sample was peripheral blood. These receptors were obtained from a woman aged 45-65 years with COVID-19, enrolled during active disease.

The rearrangement joins TRBV10-2 to TRBJ2-2, with D maybe TRBD1 (5 bases). Germline V lookup: CDR1 WSHSY, CDR2 SAAADI. This CDR3 is built from 14 residues. The V gene lost 6 bases and the J gene lost 0 bases, with 8 bases spanning the gap. The CDR3 sequence is CASRPGTNTGELFF. CDR3 DNA: TGCGCCAGCAGGCCAGGGACGAACACCGGGGAGCTGTTTTTT.

The chain carries TRBV19 and TRBJ1-3; D is unresolved. V was shortened by 5 bases and J by 0 bases, with 5 bases between the two germline ends. CDR3 length: 13 residues. Germline CDR1 LNHDA, CDR2 SQIVND (reference sequence). In nucleotides, the CDR3 is TGTGCCAGTAGTGTACTCTCTGGAAACACCATATATTTT. Translation gives CASSVLSGNTIYF.

There are a few counts of this clone. Here the CDR3 reads CSVVGGLAVQETQYF. The CDR3 nucleotides read TGCAGCGTTGTGGGAGGACTAGCGGTTCAAGAGACCCAGTACTTC. J is TRBJ2-5 and V is TRBV29-1, with 10 bases matching TRBD2. This CDR3 comprises 15 residues. The trim removed 4 bases at V and 2 bases at J, leaving 7 bases unmatched. The germline V gene encodes CDR1 SQVTM and CDR2 ANQGSEA.

This chain links TRBV27 with TRBJ2-4; TRBD1 matches 7 bases. Germline V gives CDR1 MNHEY, CDR2 SMNVEV (reference sequence). The CDR3 runs to 23 residues. The J segment lost 0 bases and the V segment lost 2 bases, leaving 25 bases of the junction unmatched. CDR3 in DNA: TGTGCCAGCAGTTTAGGCAGGCCAGGGGGAGCGAAAAACAGACATCTAGCCAAAAACATTCAGTACTTC. Its translation: CASSLGRPGGAKNRHLAKNIQYF.

The chain has TRBV18 and TRBJ2-1; weak D call: TRBD2 (6 bases). V lost 6 bases and J lost 4, with 13 bases in between. In germline, CDR1 is KGHSH, CDR2 LQKENI. The CDR3 is made up of 14 amino acids. The CDR3 DNA is TGTGCCAGCTCGCAGGGACTGGGGTACAATGAGCAGTTCTTC. Translation gives CASSQGLGYNEQFF.

CDR3 nucleotide sequence: TGTGCCAGCAGCAACCAGGGACAGCTCCGCAACTATGGCTACACCTTC. Translated: CASSNQGQLRNYGYTF. This rearrangement joins TRBV21-1 to TRBJ1-2; the tabulated D call, TRBD1, remains unverified against the DNA. TRBV21-1 represents a pseudogene. The CDR3 length is 16 residues.

V gene TRBV7-9 combines with J gene TRBJ1-1, with D possibly matching TRBD1 (5 bases). V shed 0 bases and J shed 6 bases, with 11 bases lying between them. The CDR3 has 14 residues. Per the germline V gene, CDR1 is SEHNR and CDR2 is FQNEAQ (reference sequence). The CDR3: CASSLAGLGAEAFF. For the CDR3, the DNA is TGTGCCAGCAGCTTAGCGGGACTTGGGGCTGAAGCTTTCTTT.

The rearrangement uses TRBV4-2 and TRBJ2-1; D is ambiguous. Deletions cut 1 base from V and 5 bases from J, with 15 bases between. Germline V CDR1 and CDR2: LGHNA, YNFKEQ. The CDR3 totals 16 residues. The CDR3: CASSQVPPSVDNEQFF. The CDR3 coding sequence is TGTGCCAGCAGCCAAGTTCCCCCCAGCGTCGACAATGAGCAGTTCTTC.

The rearrangement uses TRBV19 and TRBJ2-1, with D uncertain. Trimming pared 3 bases from V and 5 bases from J, leaving 14 bases between. The CDR3 loop spans 15 amino acids. CDR1 and CDR2 (germline): LNHDA, SQIVND (reference sequence). In nucleotides, the CDR3 is TGTGCCAGTAGTATCTGGGCCGTGCCGGACAATGAGCAGTTCTTC. This gives the protein CASSIWAVPDNEQFF. Full variable domain (outside the CDR3, taken from reference TRBV19 and TRBJ2-1): DGGITQSPKYLFRKEGQNVTLSCEQNLNHDAMYWYRQDPGQGLRLIYYSQIVNDFQKGDIAEGYSVSREKKESFPLTVTSAQKNPTAFYLCASSIWAVPDNEQFFGPGTRLTVL.